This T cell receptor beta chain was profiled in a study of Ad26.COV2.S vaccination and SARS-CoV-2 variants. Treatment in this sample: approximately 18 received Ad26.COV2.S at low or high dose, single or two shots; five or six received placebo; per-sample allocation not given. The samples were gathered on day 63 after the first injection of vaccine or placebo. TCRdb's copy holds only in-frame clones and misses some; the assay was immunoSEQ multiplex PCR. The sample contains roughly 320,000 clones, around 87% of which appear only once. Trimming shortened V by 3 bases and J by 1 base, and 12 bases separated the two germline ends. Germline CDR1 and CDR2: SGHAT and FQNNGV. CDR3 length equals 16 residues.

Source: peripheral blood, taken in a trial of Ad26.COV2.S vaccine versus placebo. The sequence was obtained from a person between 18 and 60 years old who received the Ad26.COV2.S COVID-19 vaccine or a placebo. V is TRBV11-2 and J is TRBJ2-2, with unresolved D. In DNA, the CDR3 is TGTGCCAGCAGCTTTGGTGACACTATGAACACCGGGGAGCTGTTTTTT. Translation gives CASSFGDTMNTGELFF.